This TCR beta chain was sequenced for a study of CD8 T cells in Susac syndrome. Negative isolation was used for CD8+ and CD4+ T cells and FACS enrichment for TEMRA cells. V lost 0 bases and J lost 6; bases outside the gene matches: 5. The V gene's germline CDR1 is MNHEY and CDR2 SVGAGI. CDR3 size: 14 residues. With random hexamers, roughly 0.45 to 1 ug RNA was reverse transcribed. Coverage of TCR beta CDR3 amplification by immunoSEQ multiplex PCR extended to 54 Vbeta and 13 Jbeta. Using its own MiXCR run on the immunoSEQ multiplex PCR reads, TCRdb lists one record per CDR3 protein. The sample includes roughly 300,000 distinct CDR3 sequences, 80% to 90% of them seen just once. This clonotype was seen only a few times.

The clonotype comes from a human donor with multiple sclerosis. Sequenced material: CD8+ T cells from PBMCs. The chain links TRBV6-5 to TRBJ2-7; TRBD1 aligns across 7 bases. CDR3: CASSYSTQGCEQYF. Written as DNA, the CDR3 is TGTGCCAGCAGTTACTCGACACAGGGGTGCGAGCAGTACTTC.